This TCR beta chain was obtained from a study of cytomegalovirus exposure and HLA in healthy donors (dated by TCRdb to 2016 to 2017). With respect to the entire study: In an earlier analysis of 450 to 750 of the donors, approximately 260 Gb of sequence data and some 100 million unique TCR beta sequences from 150 million to 200 million T cells were reported. An early release covering more than 500 HLA-typed donors comprised approximately 290 gigabases of sequencing data and roughly 86 million unique TCR sequences. Of the approximately 400 genotyped donors, 65% to 90% fell in the genetic ancestry cluster associated with self-reported Caucasian donors. The aim of the study was to test whether cataloging public T cell receptors could identify signatures of past pathogen exposure. The study profiled the T cell repertoires of approximately 700 subjects by immunosequencing and related them to cytomegalovirus serostatus. In addition to the first cohort of roughly 670 subjects, a separate validation cohort of approximately 110 different subjects was used. High-throughput TCR immunosequencing, statistical association of individual TCRs with disease status, and machine learning were combined to predict cytomegalovirus infection status. In a later analysis, previously published TCR beta repertoires from about 670 donors were re-analyzed and high-resolution HLA genotyping was added so that TCR occurrence patterns could be studied. Rather than using new phenotypic data, the later analysis identified candidate immune exposures from TCR beta sequences and from how often those sequences occurred across donors. In an earlier analysis of a few hundred of the donors, high-throughput TCR beta sequencing was used to judge whether each TCR beta V gene segment behaved as functional or pseudogenic. Donor age, sex, ethnicity and CMV serostatus were compiled together with the repertoire data. A later genetic analysis took genome-wide SNP genotypes for about three fifths of the roughly 670 donors and used that subset as a discovery cohort. All discovery cohort repertoires had been generated on a single sequencing platform. HLA typing included class I and class II loci at four-digit resolution. Typing coverage varied by locus: roughly 629-640 donors for A, B, C, DRB1 and DQB1; more than 500 for DQA1; nearly 610 for DPA1; 450 to 480 for DPB1. Because of strong linkage in the cohort, roughly 5 DR-DQ haplotypes were treated as single units for association and clustering. Among 300 to 450 genotyped donors of the cohort, an average of approximately 230,000 unique TCR beta nucleotide sequences were sequenced per donor, about a sixth of them non-productive. Overall study results and their limits: Most TCR sequences were seen in very few donors, while some public TCRs were found in many individuals. A further reported finding was that TCR beta sequences accurately predicted the HLA-A and HLA-B alleles for most subjects in the first cohort. In a later analysis, TCR association rates were found to vary across HLA loci, with the most associated TCRs seen for DRB1 alleles and the fewest for HLA-C alleles. In a later analysis, most CMV-associated TCR beta chains were found to appear HLA-restricted, with HLA associations seemingly driven largely by CMV exposure. In an earlier analysis of fewer than 750 of the donors, most TCR beta V segments were observed in productive rearrangements about 87% or about 30% of the time, broadly matching IMGT annotations. Some IMGT-functional V segments, including TRBV6-2 and TRBV6-3, could not be distinguished by the 87-base-pair reads and were therefore excluded. In a later analysis, HLA-associated TCR beta chains were found to be more clonally expanded and to have lower generation probabilities than equally common non-associated chains. A later genetic analysis reported fewer N-insertions in productive TCRs among donors in an Asian-associated ancestry cluster than the roughly 700-donor mean. The study listed 170 or so TCR beta chains as associated with cytomegalovirus. Immune exposure information for the cohort was limited to CMV serostatus. According to the authors, the approach could potentially be generalized to other disease states and immunological phenotypes. Several of the top co-occurrence clusters appeared to be linked to parvovirus B19, influenza, CMV and Epstein-Barr virus, according to a later analysis. Linkage disequilibrium might explain the correlated functional status among segregating V segments, but an unknown experimental factor could not be ruled out. A few of the identified cytomegalovirus-associated TCR beta chains were confirmed in vitro to be specific for cytomegalovirus antigens. In a later genetic analysis, a missense DCLRE1C variant was associated with V-gene and J-gene trimming of TCR beta chains, and the association was replicated in an independent cohort. In this cohort, only TCR beta chains were sequenced, and detectable features were limited by the absence of alpha or paired-chain data. At a false discovery rate of 0.05, a later analysis linked some 17,000 TCR beta sequences to specific HLA alleles. When HLA alleles, especially DR and DQ, strongly co-occurred, TCR associations were difficult to assign to individual alleles. Because HLA typing was missing for some donors at each locus, association tests included only the typed subset. A cluster of highly shared sequence variants was judged likely to represent a technical artifact of the sequencing pipeline. Because counts were too low, around 18 rarely observed V segments, including chromosome 9 orphons, were left out of the earlier analysis of some 640 of the donors. Cytomegalovirus status was reported to be diagnosed by the classifier with high specificity and sensitivity in both the original and validation cohorts. Sequencing depth was assumed to be roughly uniform across donors in the presence/absence analyses, though that assumption may not hold.

Library generation was performed with the immunoSEQ multiplex PCR assay. For the multiplex PCR, a mixture combining 60 forward primers for TCR Vbeta segments and 13 reverse primers for TCR Jbeta segments was used. A multiplex PCR assay on genomic DNA amplified the CDR3 region of rearranged TCR beta genes. Amplified TCR beta libraries were sequenced as 87-base-pair reads on the Illumina HiSeq System. The source study handled its data this way. Across the 700 or so repertoires, a later analysis counted some 80 million unique TCR beta chains, 9 million to 14 million of which were shared by at least two donors. To remove PCR and sequencing errors, raw reads were error-corrected and collapsed into unique sequences using a nearest-neighbor algorithm that merged closely related sequences. CDR3 sequences were aligned to IMGT reference sequences to assign V, D and J gene segments. For a sequence to be retained, a match of at least six nucleotides to both a V gene segment and a J gene segment was required. Rearrangements were classified as productive when the CDR3 lacked stop codons and remained in frame with V and J, and all other rearrangements were classified as non-productive. CDR3 was defined by IMGT convention, running from the second conserved V-encoded cysteine to the conserved J-encoded phenylalanine. The earlier analysis of about 610 of the donors excluded any sequence lacking an unambiguous match to a single V gene segment. An earlier analysis of over 450 of the donors classified V segments as functional when productive rearrangements were above 56.7% and as segregating when the standard deviation between donors was above 5%. A statistical classification framework was built to diagnose cytomegalovirus status from the catalog of TCR beta chain sequences. In a later analysis, TCR nucleotide sequences were compared against IMGT/GENE-DB human TR gene sequences so that V and J genes could be assigned. A later analysis assigned CDR3 sequences and most-parsimonious VDJ recombination scenarios with the TCRdist pipeline. In a later analysis, every TCR beta chain was defined by the combination of its CDR3 amino acid sequence and its V-gene family, and reads without a unique V-gene family were dropped. As a way to deal with suspected cross-contamination and a sequencing artifact, a later analysis dropped nearly 600 nucleotide sequences that were highly shared and had low generation probability. In a later analysis, a clonal expansion index was calculated for each public chain from normalized within-repertoire ranks of inferred template counts. A later analysis computed generation probabilities with a VDJ recombination model fitted to out-of-frame rearrangements, and checked the results against IGoR. In a later analysis, hypergeometric tests were used to score TCR-TCR, TCR-HLA and TCR-CMV co-occurrence, with a repertoire-size bias correction applied to TCR pairs. False discovery rates were estimated in a later analysis by permuting HLA or CMV assignments 20 times. In a later analysis, co-occurring TCRs were grouped using DBSCAN, with TCRdist sequence similarity added in when clustering inside HLA-allele-positive subsets. For co-occurrence clustering, repertoires with fewer than 30,000 or more than 120,000 public chains were excluded, along with 4 to 6 repertoires with anomalous nucleotide sharing. Sourced from immuneACCESS, this table was stored by TCRdb with only in-frame sequences that have V and J called. A share of the clones is absent; for the studies checked, an unresolved V gene accounts for under half, and the remainder has no known explanation. D and trimming come from the DNA, and the V and J calls and clone size come from that table. This sample is represented by 100,000 to 150,000 clones; 72% of them were singletons. Less than 4.5% of the sample lies in the top ten.

The cohort consisted of 666 healthy bone marrow donors. At the time of sampling, all cohort members were nominally healthy, though unrecorded immune exposures were likely present. The donor was CMV seronegative and belonged to the group of 352 seronegative cohort members. Each donor provided a peripheral blood sample, and peripheral blood mononuclear cells were used for TCR beta sequencing. The Qiagen DNeasy Blood Extraction Kit was used to extract genomic DNA from the blood cell samples. Cut back by 5 bases and 5 bases, the V and J ends lie 15 bases apart. The CDR3, from cysteine to phenylalanine, totals 14 residues. Only the CDR3 portion is preserved as DNA: 42 bases, with reading frame beginning at the first base. CDR1 and CDR2, looked up from the germline V gene, are MNHEY and SVGAGI. About this clone itself: This clone's antigen is unknown. No much larger clonotype is one base removed from it; base qualities were not supplied.

The specimen was PBMCs. This TCR was recovered from a man aged 30 to 39 in good health and CMV-seronegative. The V and J segments used are TRBV6-5 and TRBJ1-1; no D gene can be assigned with confidence. The CDR3 protein: CASSRDISGTEAFF. The DNA sequence is given as TGTGCCAGCAGTCGAGATATTTCCGGGACTGAAGCTTTCTTT.